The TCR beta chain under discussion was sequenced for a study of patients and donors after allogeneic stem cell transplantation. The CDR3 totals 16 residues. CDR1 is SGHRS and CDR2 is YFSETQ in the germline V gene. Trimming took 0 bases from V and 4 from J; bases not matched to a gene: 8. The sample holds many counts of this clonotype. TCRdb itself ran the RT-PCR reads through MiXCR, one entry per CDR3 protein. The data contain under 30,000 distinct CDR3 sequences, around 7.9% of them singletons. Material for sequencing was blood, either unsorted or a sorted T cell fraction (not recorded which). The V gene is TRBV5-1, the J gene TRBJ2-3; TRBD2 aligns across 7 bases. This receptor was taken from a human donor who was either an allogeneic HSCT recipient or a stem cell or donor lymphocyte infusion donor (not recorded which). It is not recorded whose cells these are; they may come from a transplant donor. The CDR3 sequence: CASSLAGQGGADTQYF. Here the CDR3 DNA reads TGCGCCAGCAGCTTGGCCGGCCAGGGAGGGGCAGATACGCAGTATTTT.